The 21 T cell receptor beta chains below come from one sample, sequenced in a study of blood T cell repertoires in COVID-19. The data were produced by immunoSEQ multiplex PCR, yet TCRdb's version contains in-frame clones alone and is incomplete. The sample carries some 200,000 clones, 90% recorded once. The sequenced sample consisted of peripheral blood. All receptors come from a man aged 45-65 years with acute or convalescent COVID-19.

In regard to this clone: Other nucleotide sequences from this sample produce the same CDR3. This sequence joins TRBV19 and TRBJ1-5, with a possible D match to TRBD1 (6 bases). V was trimmed by 1 base and J by 0 bases, leaving 7 bases between them. This CDR3 has 15 residues. The germline V gene has CDR1 LNHDA and CDR2 SQIVND (reference sequence). CDR3 DNA: TGTGCCAGTAGTATAGGACAGGCTAGCAATCAGCCCCAGCATTTT. Translation: CASSIGQASNQPQHF.

The rearrangement links TRBV10-2 to TRBJ1-1, with D tentatively TRBD1 (5 bases). CDR3 length: 13 residues. V gave up 6 bases and J gave up 4 bases, with 12 bases separating them. Germline loops: CDR1 WSHSY, CDR2 SAAADI. CDR3 region: CASSREVSTEAFF. In DNA, the CDR3 is TGCGCCAGCAGCAGGGAGGTGAGCACTGAAGCTTTCTTT.

The rearrangement uses TRBV4-2 and TRBJ1-6; D is ambiguous. Trimming cost V 5 bases and J 1 base, with 12 bases left between them. Germline CDR1 LGHNA, CDR2 YNFKEQ. The CDR3 extends over 16 amino acids. The CDR3 bases are TGTGCCAGCAGCTCAAATGCGGGGTCCTATAATTCACCCCTCCACTTT. Amino acid sequence: CASSSNAGSYNSPLHF.

This clone came up once. The rearrangement uses TRBV24-1 and TRBJ2-3; 7 bases are a match to TRBD1. The CDR3 has 15 amino acids. After removal of 2 bases from V and 0 bases from J, the junction contained 1 base not matched to a gene. Germline lookup yields CDR1 KGHDR and CDR2 SFDVKD. The CDR3 coding sequence is TGTGCCACCAGTGATTGGGACAGTAGCACAGATACGCAGTATTTT. Translation gives CATSDWDSSTDTQYF.

V is TRBV6-6 and J is TRBJ1-1; D possibly corresponds to TRBD1 (6 bases). Germline CDR1 reads MNHNY; CDR2 reads SVGAGI (reference sequence). Between the trimmed V and J ends, which lost 6 bases and 2 bases, there was a span of 7 bases. This CDR3 spans 12 amino acids. For the CDR3, the DNA is TGTGCCAGCAGAGGGGGAAACACTGAAGCTTTCTTT. Translated, it gives CASRGGNTEAFF.

The chain joins TRBV27 to TRBJ2-7, with 7 bases fitting TRBD2. Germline-derived CDR1 and CDR2 are MNHEY and SMNVEV (reference sequence). Trimming cost V 6 bases and J 5 bases; bases outside gene matches: 10. CDR3 length equals 14 residues. CDR3 coding DNA: TGTGCCAGCAGCCGACTAGCAAAGGGCAACGAGCAGTACTTC. Protein sequence: CASSRLAKGNEQYF.

V is TRBV5-1 and J is TRBJ2-7, with 10 bases aligning to TRBD1. CDR1 SGHRS and CDR2 YFSETQ come from the germline V gene. CDR3 length: 16 residues. With V trimmed by 0 bases and J by 1 base, 4 bases remained unmatched. This CDR3 is CASSLGQGAGSYEQYF. The CDR3 nucleotides read TGCGCCAGCAGCTTGGGACAGGGGGCGGGTTCCTACGAGCAGTACTTC.

The V gene is TRBV18, the J gene TRBJ1-5; D unresolved. The CDR3 has 13 residues. V was trimmed by 2 bases and J by 7 bases, leaving 9 bases between them. The V gene's germline CDR1 is KGHSH and CDR2 LQKENI. This CDR3 is CASSPGQEQPQHF. CDR3 nucleotides: TGTGCCAGCTCACCAGGGCAGGAACAGCCCCAGCATTTT. Variable domain in full (rest from reference TRBV18 and TRBJ1-5): NAGVMQNPRHLVRRRGQEARLRCSPMKGHSHVYWYRQLPEEGLKFMVYLQKENIIDESGMPKERFSAEFPKEGPSILRIQQVVRGDSAAYFCASSPGQEQPQHFGDGTRLSIL.

The J gene is TRBJ2-6, the V gene TRBV9, with a weak D call TRBD2 (7 bases). Trimming shortened V by 7 bases and J by 0 bases, and 17 bases separated the two germline ends. Germline lookup yields CDR1 SGDLS and CDR2 YYNGEE. The CDR3 totals 17 residues. As DNA, the CDR3 is TGTGCCAGCGGGCAAGGGGGGGAGGCCTCTGGGGCCAACGTCCTGACTTTC. This encodes CASGQGGEASGANVLTF.

In its sample, this clone was seen a few times. The same CDR3 arises from other DNA sequences in this sample as well. The chain couples TRBV28 to TRBJ1-1, with TRBD1 as a possible D gene (5 bases). V lost 6 bases and J 0 bases, leaving 8 bases between the germline ends. The CDR3 consists of 13 residues. Germline values: CDR1 MDHEN, CDR2 SYDVKM. DNA for the CDR3: TGTGCCAGCAGCCTGACAGTGAACACTGAAGCTTTCTTT. Its translation: CASSLTVNTEAFF.

This clone occurred a few times. This sequence joins TRBV5-1 and TRBJ2-6; unclear D gene. CDR3 size: 16 residues. Germline lookup yields CDR1 SGHRS and CDR2 YFSETQ. Trimming left V 2 bases short and J 0 bases short, with 9 bases between. CDR3 loop: CASSFAENSGANVLTF. In DNA, the CDR3 is TGCGCCAGCAGCTTCGCAGAAAACTCTGGGGCCAACGTCCTGACTTTC.

This chain connects TRBV4-3 to TRBJ2-1; possibly TRBD1 for D (6 bases). There are 15 residues in the CDR3. Germline CDR1 reads LGHNA; CDR2 reads YSLEER. V was shortened by 0 bases and J by 2 bases, with 8 bases between the two germline ends. This CDR3 is CASSQDQGTYNEQFF. DNA of the CDR3: TGCGCCAGCAGCCAAGATCAGGGGACCTACAATGAGCAGTTCTTC.

The chain recombines TRBV5-4 with TRBJ2-2; D is ambiguous. Germline CDR1 reads SGHNT; CDR2 reads YYREEE (reference sequence). Trimming stripped 3 bases from V and 4 bases from J, with 7 bases between. The CDR3 covers 13 residues. The CDR3 here is CASSSQATGELFF. DNA of the CDR3: TGTGCCAGCAGCTCCCAGGCCACCGGGGAGCTGTTTTTT.

V gene TRBV6-6 combines with J gene TRBJ1-6, with no clear D. Germline CDR1 and CDR2: MNHNY and SVGAGI (reference sequence). The CDR3 runs 13 residues. With 7 bases removed from V and 6 bases from J, the gap between germline ends came to 10 bases. The CDR3 region has the DNA TGTGCCAGCAAGCGGGTGCCTAATTCACCCCTCCACTTT. This encodes CASKRVPNSPLHF.

The chain couples TRBV5-1 to TRBJ2-5, with 9 bases that match TRBD2. This CDR3 contains 16 residues. V lost 0 bases, J lost 2 bases, and 5 bases stayed unmatched. Germline V gene sequence: CDR1 SGHRS, CDR2 YFSETQ. The CDR3 region has the DNA TGCGCCAGCAGCTTGGGTCCAGCGGGGGGACAAGAGACCCAGTACTTC. It translates to CASSLGPAGGQETQYF.

The sample holds one count of this clone. Other DNA sequences in the same sample also yield this CDR3. The chain is built from TRBV7-9 and TRBJ1-3; D is ambiguous. Germline V CDR1 and CDR2: SEHNR, FQNEAQ (reference sequence). V gave up 1 base and J gave up 4 bases, with 5 bases separating them. The CDR3 length is 13 residues. The DNA for the CDR3 is TGTGCCAGCAGCTTAGGACAAGGAAACACCATATATTTT. This codes for CASSLGQGNTIYF.

V is TRBV7-9 and J is TRBJ2-3, with no clear D. CDR1 and CDR2 from the germline V gene are SEHNR and FQNEAQ (reference sequence). The CDR3 is 16 residues long. The V end lost 3 bases, the J end lost 2 bases, and 15 bases lay between the germline ends. The CDR3 sequence: CASSFKTAVITDTQYF. DNA of the CDR3: TGTGCCAGCAGCTTTAAGACGGCGGTTATCACAGATACGCAGTATTTT.

The V call is TRBV2, the J call TRBJ2-1; D is ambiguous. The CDR3 loop spans 11 amino acids. Per the germline V gene, CDR1 is SNHLY and CDR2 is FYNNEI. Trimming pared 8 bases from V and 5 bases from J, leaving 7 bases between. The CDR3 is CASAGDNEQFF. The DNA for the CDR3 is TGTGCCAGCGCCGGAGACAATGAGCAGTTCTTC.

V usage is TRBV11-3 and J usage is TRBJ2-3, with 7 bases identical to TRBD1. The V gene end was trimmed by 4 bases and the J gene end by 2 bases; junction bases not matched to a gene: 3. Germline CDR1 and CDR2: SGHNT and YENEEA. The CDR3 has 14 amino acids. The CDR3 is CASSSGTDTDTQYF. CDR3 in DNA: TGTGCCAGCAGCTCCGGGACAGACACAGATACGCAGTATTTT.

This chain joins TRBV3-1 (or the pseudogene TRBV3-2) and TRBJ1-1; 8 bases line up with TRBD1. The V and J ends lost 3 bases and 5 bases, in that order; junction bases with no gene match: 5. The germline CDR1 and CDR2 sequences are LGHDT and YNNKEL (reference sequence). The CDR3 loop spans 14 amino acids. The CDR3 DNA is TGTGCCAGCAGCCATCAGACAGGGGAGACTGAAGCTTTCTTT. It yields the protein CASSHQTGETEAFF.

The V and J genes are TRBV10-3 and TRBJ2-7; 8 nucleotides match TRBD2. Germline loops: CDR1 ENHRY, CDR2 SYGVKD. The CDR3 totals 16 residues. Trimming took 6 bases from V and 3 from J; bases not matched to a gene: 13. This CDR3 reads CAIRRGVGAGDYEQYV. The CDR3 nucleotides read TGTGCCATCAGGCGGGGTGTCGGAGCGGGGGACTACGAGCAGTACGTC.